This T cell receptor (beta chain) originates from a study of T cell changes during pregnancy in multiple sclerosis. Looked up from germline, CDR1 is SEHNR and CDR2 is FQNEAQ (reference sequence). The CDR3 has 14 amino acids. The ends were cut back, 5 bases at V and 0 bases at J, with 11 bases in the middle. Libraries were prepared by immunoSEQ multiplex PCR; TCRdb keeps only in-frame clonotypes and omits some of them. The profile shows more than 40,000 clones, over 80% of them singletons. The receptor was isolated from a female donor with multiple sclerosis, enrolled in a pregnancy study. Sequencing used CD4+ T cells from peripheral blood mononuclear cells, obtained in the third trimester of pregnancy. The chain carries TRBV7-9 and TRBJ2-7; the D gene is possibly TRBD2 (5 bases). The CDR3 region is CASSTSGISYEQYF. The CDR3 bases are TGTGCCAGCAGCACCTCCGGGATCTCCTACGAGCAGTACTTC.